Following are 20 T cell receptor beta chains from one sample sequenced in a study of blood T cell repertoires in COVID-19. The method was immunoSEQ multiplex PCR; TCRdb's version includes in-frame clones alone and lacks a portion of them. The table shows just under 90,000 clones, with around 89% occurring only once. What was sequenced was peripheral blood. These receptors originate from a man aged 55 to 69 with acute or convalescent COVID-19.

The V and J genes are TRBV6-1 and TRBJ1-5; perhaps TRBD1 as D (5 bases). CDR3 length equals 14 residues. Trimming left V 0 bases short and J 7 bases short, with 10 bases between. CDR1 is MNHNS and CDR2 is SASEGT in the germline V gene. The CDR3 DNA follows: TGTGCCAGCAGTGAAGCGCAGGGTGGACAGCCCCAGCATTTT. This encodes CASSEAQGGQPQHF.

In its sample, this clone was seen once. This chain connects TRBV2 to TRBJ2-1, with D perhaps TRBD2 (6 bases). This CDR3 spans 12 amino acids. Trimming shortened V by 4 bases and J by 10 bases, and 11 bases separated the two germline ends. Germline V lookup: CDR1 SNHLY, CDR2 FYNNEI. The CDR3 loop reads CASSVYGGEQFF. As DNA, the CDR3 is TGTGCCAGCAGTGTGTACGGGGGAGAGCAGTTCTTC.

The rearrangement uses TRBV5-1 and TRBJ1-4; TRBD1 matches 7 bases. With V trimmed by 4 bases and J by 0 bases, 6 bases remained unmatched. Germline lookup yields CDR1 SGHRS and CDR2 YFSETQ. The length of the CDR3 is 16 residues. The chain's CDR3 is CASSQGQVTTNEKLFF. CDR3 sequence (DNA): TGCGCCAGCAGCCAAGGACAGGTCACAACTAATGAAAAACTGTTTTTT.

This rearrangement joins TRBV5-1 to TRBJ1-1; perhaps TRBD1 as D (5 bases). The CDR3 runs to 17 residues. CDR1 is SGHRS and CDR2 is YFSETQ in the germline V gene. V lost 5 bases and J 1 base, leaving 21 bases between the germline ends. The CDR3 region is CASSSERKTRENTEAFF. CDR3 nucleotides: TGCGCCAGCAGTAGTGAAAGGAAGACCAGGGAGAACACTGAAGCTTTCTTT.

The V gene is TRBV15, the J gene TRBJ1-1, with a weak D call TRBD1 (5 bases). The CDR3 has 16 amino acids. V was cut by 0 bases and J by 5 bases, with 16 bases left in between. Germline lookup yields CDR1 LNHNV and CDR2 YYDKDF (reference sequence). The CDR3 region has the DNA TGTGCCACCAGCAGAGATCGCCCGGGGGTGGGTACTGAAGCTTTCTTT. It translates to CATSRDRPGVGTEAFF.

The chain joins TRBV13 to TRBJ1-4, with 8 bases that match TRBD1. Germline V gives CDR1 PRHDT, CDR2 FYEKMQ (reference sequence). The CDR3 totals 16 residues. With 4 bases clipped from V and 8 bases from J, the junction kept 12 bases outside the gene matches. The CDR3 DNA reads TGTGCCAGCAGCTCTACCCCCGGACAGGGTCGAGAAAAACTGTTTTTT. Its protein is CASSSTPGQGREKLFF.

The chain employs TRBV5-6 and TRBJ2-7, with 9 bases aligning to TRBD1. Per the germline V gene, CDR1 is SGHDT and CDR2 is YYEEEE. V was pared by 4 bases and J by 3 bases, with 5 bases of the junction left unmatched. CDR3 length: 14 amino acids. The CDR3 protein is CASSQGTGNYEQYF. CDR3 nucleotides: TGTGCCAGCAGCCAGGGGACAGGGAACTACGAGCAGTACTTC.

The chain combines TRBV4-1 with TRBJ2-1; 16 bases are a match to TRBD2. From germline, CDR1 is MGHRA and CDR2 YSYEKL. After removal of 5 bases from V and 7 bases from J, the junction contained 11 bases not matched to a gene. The CDR3 contains 18 residues. The CDR3, as DNA: TGCGCCAGCAGCTCCGGGACTAGCGGGGGGGCTGGAAGTAATGAGCAGTTCTTC. Translated: CASSSGTSGGAGSNEQFF.

The CDR3 sequence: CASSIDRGDHSNQPQHF. DNA for the CDR3: TGTGCCAGCAGTATCGACAGGGGGGACCATAGCAATCAGCCCCAGCATTTT. The V gene is TRBV28, the J gene TRBJ1-5; 9 bases align to TRBD1. Trimming at V came to 5 bases and at J to 0 bases, leaving 8 bases not matched to a gene. The CDR3 consists of 17 residues. The germline V gene has CDR1 MDHEN and CDR2 SYDVKM.

This chain links TRBV6-5 with TRBJ2-2, with 8 bases aligning to TRBD2. The V and J ends lost 4 bases and 5 bases, in that order; junction bases with no gene match: 9. This CDR3 spans 16 amino acids. CDR1 and CDR2 (germline): MNHEY, SVGAGI. The CDR3 bases are TGTGCCAGCAGTTCCCCCGGACTAGCACCGACCGGGGAGCTGTTTTTT. This gives the protein CASSSPGLAPTGELFF.

The chain joins TRBV5-1 to TRBJ2-1, with 9 positions matching TRBD2. Germline V lookup: CDR1 SGHRS, CDR2 YFSETQ. V lost 0 bases, J lost 2 bases, and 6 bases stayed unmatched. The CDR3 is 17 amino acids. The CDR3 reads CASSLAEGGRAYNEQFF. The DNA for the CDR3 is TGCGCCAGCAGCTTGGCAGAAGGCGGGAGGGCCTACAATGAGCAGTTCTTC.

J is TRBJ1-6 and V is TRBV5-6; D is ambiguous. The CDR3 consists of 13 residues. The germline V gene has CDR1 SGHDT and CDR2 YYEEEE. V was shortened by 2 bases and J by 7 bases, with 7 bases between the two germline ends. DNA of the CDR3: TGTGCCAGCAGCTTTGTAGAAAATTCACCCCTCCACTTT. Translated, it gives CASSFVENSPLHF.

The V call is TRBV5-1, the J call TRBJ2-5, with unresolved D. Trimming stripped 1 base from V and 7 bases from J, with 8 bases between. Germline CDR1 and CDR2: SGHRS and YFSETQ. The CDR3 runs 12 residues. The CDR3 region is CASSLTGGTQYF. CDR3 nucleotides: TGCGCCAGCAGCTTGACGGGTGGGACCCAGTACTTC. The whole variable domain, remainder taken from reference TRBV5-1 and TRBJ2-5, is KAGVTQTPRYLIKTRGQQVTLSCSPISGHRSVSWYQQTPGQGLQFLFEYFSETQRNKGNFPGRFSGRQFSNSRSEMNVSTLELGDSALYLCASSLTGGTQYFGPGTRLLVL.

The chain combines TRBV12-3 or TRBV12-4 with TRBJ2-7, with D possibly TRBD2 on 6 matching bases. The CDR3 has 13 amino acids. V was cut by 1 base and J by 4 bases, with 8 bases left in between. The DNA of the CDR3 is TGTGCCAGCAGTTTAGACGGGGGATACGAGCAGTACTTC. Its translation is CASSLDGGYEQYF.

This clone was counted a few times. The chain employs TRBV6-2 or TRBV6-3 and TRBJ2-1, with a tentative D call TRBD2 (6 bases). Trimming removed 7 bases at V and 0 bases at J, with 16 bases between. The CDR3 length is 16 residues. Germline CDR1 MNHEY, CDR2 SVGEGT. The CDR3 spells CASTPSEGLSYNEQFF. CDR3 bases: TGTGCCAGCACCCCGTCGGAGGGACTCTCCTACAATGAGCAGTTCTTC.

The gene calls are TRBV15 and TRBJ1-5; D is uncertain. The CDR3 has 17 residues. Germline V gives CDR1 LNHNV, CDR2 YYDKDF (reference sequence). V was trimmed by 0 bases and J by 4 bases, leaving 16 bases between them. The CDR3 region has the DNA TGTGCCACCAGCAGAGATATGGCCACAAGTGTGAATCAGCCCCAGCATTTT. It codes for CATSRDMATSVNQPQHF.

CDR3: CASSLATDYGYTF. The DNA of the CDR3 is TGTGCCAGCAGCTTAGCGACAGATTATGGCTACACCTTC. The chain recombines TRBV7-2 with TRBJ1-2, with a tentative D call TRBD1 (5 bases). Trimming removed 0 bases at V and 5 bases at J, with 7 bases between. Germline V gene sequence: CDR1 SGHTA, CDR2 FQGNSA. The CDR3 consists of 13 residues.

CDR3 coding DNA: TGTGCCAGCAGCTTCCAGCGGGGGGGCTACACCGGGGAGCTGTTTTTT. This codes for CASSFQRGGYTGELFF. This chain joins TRBV11-2 and TRBJ2-2; 10 nucleotides line up with TRBD2. The ends lost 3 bases at V and 3 bases at J; junction bases unmatched: 4. Germline V gives CDR1 SGHAT, CDR2 FQNNGV. This CDR3 region has 16 residues.

The gene calls are TRBV2 and TRBJ1-5, with a possible D match to TRBD1 (6 bases). This CDR3 is 14 amino acids long. The V end was cut by 8 bases, the J end by 3 bases, with 14 bases between. Germline V gene lookup returns CDR1 SNHLY and CDR2 FYNNEI. The CDR3 region is CASGEQGINQPQHF. In DNA, the CDR3 is TGTGCCAGCGGCGAACAGGGAATCAATCAGCCCCAGCATTTT. Full variable domain (missing parts from reference TRBV2 and TRBJ1-5): EPEVTQTPSHQVTQMGQEVILRCVPISNHLYFYWYRQILGQKVEFLVSFYNNEISEKSEIFDDQFSVERPDGSNFTLKIRSTKLEDSAMYFCASGEQGINQPQHFGDGTRLSIL.

Here the CDR3 reads CASSQDSGQHYEQYF. DNA of the CDR3: TGTGCCAGCAGCCAAGATTCGGGACAACACTACGAGCAGTACTTC. The chain recombines TRBV4-2 with TRBJ2-7, with D possibly TRBD1 on 6 matching bases. Trimming cost V 0 bases and J 3 bases, with 12 bases left between them. The CDR3 sequence is 15 residues long. The V gene's germline CDR1 is LGHNA and CDR2 YNFKEQ.